This TCR beta chain was profiled in a study of blood T cells in healthy people across ages. At the level of the study: About one barcoded beta molecule per two T cells came from capture by template switching.

Those donating, healthy Caucasian individuals from Russia, were aged roughly 6 to 90. This clonotype was counted only a few times. As yet, its antigen is unknown. Whole-study results and caveats: Because donor CMV status was unknown, expanded clonotype changes were possibly confounded.

PCR was performed a second time for roughly 7 to 12 cycles using a sample-barcoded 5' primer and a J-beta primer mix. Each single sample gave us at least 2.5 million CDR3-containing paired-end reads. Using its own MiXCR run on the 5' RACE reads, TCRdb lists one record per CDR3 protein. The data show about 290,000 distinct CDR3 sequences, with 25% to 30% seen just once and 29% held by the top ten. The clonotype originates from a woman between 70 and 85 years old in good health. Source material: blood.

The CDR3: CASSPRDRAGTGELFF. CDR3 DNA sequence: TGTGCCAGCAGCCCTCGGGACAGGGCGGGCACCGGGGAGCTGTTTTTT. V is TRBV9 and J is TRBJ2-2, with 9 bases fitting TRBD1. Per germline, CDR1 SGDLS and CDR2 YYNGEE. With V trimmed by 4 bases and J by 4 bases, 8 bases remained unmatched. CDR3 size: 16 residues. Variable domain in full (rest from reference TRBV9 and TRBJ2-2): DSGVTQTPKHLITATGQRVTLRCSPRSGDLSVYWYQQSLDQGLQFLIQYYNGEERAKGNILERFSAQQFPDLHSELNLSSLELGDSALYFCASSPRDRAGTGELFFGEGSRLTVL.